The next 25 T cell receptor beta chains were all read from a single sample in a study of blood T cell repertoires in COVID-19. Produced via immunoSEQ multiplex PCR; TCRdb's table is partial and in-frame only. Of 200,000 or so clones in the sample, roughly 80% are singletons; the top ten hold around 10%. The specimen sequenced was peripheral blood. The receptors were sampled from a woman aged 80 or older with COVID-19, enrolled during active disease.

In its sample, this clone was seen a few times. This chain connects TRBV28 to TRBJ2-1; tentative D call: TRBD2 (6 bases). The germline V gene encodes CDR1 MDHEN and CDR2 SYDVKM. V was trimmed by 2 bases and J by 8 bases, leaving 19 bases between them. The CDR3 spans 16 residues. Here the CDR3 reads CASSLLGGGPVDEQFF. The CDR3 nucleotides are TGTGCCAGCAGTTTACTTGGGGGAGGCCCGGTGGATGAGCAGTTCTTC.

This chain links TRBV28 with TRBJ1-2, with TRBD1 matching over 7 bases. This CDR3 has 14 amino acids. The germline gives CDR1 MDHEN, CDR2 SYDVKM. After removal of 6 bases from V and 2 bases from J, the junction contained 6 bases not matched to a gene. CDR3 protein: CASRVTGNNYGYTF. The CDR3 DNA sequence: TGTGCCAGCAGGGTGACAGGGAACAACTATGGCTACACCTTC.

This clone was seen only a few times. Other DNA sequences in this sample translate to the same CDR3. V and J are TRBV5-1 and TRBJ2-2, with D maybe TRBD1 (5 bases). The CDR3 is 15 amino acids. Trimming stripped 0 bases from V and 3 bases from J, with 9 bases between. Germline V gives CDR1 SGHRS, CDR2 YFSETQ. The CDR3: CASSLEGADTGELFF. DNA for the CDR3: TGCGCCAGCAGCTTGGAAGGGGCGGACACCGGGGAGCTGTTTTTT.

The V gene is TRBV29-1, the J gene TRBJ2-7; 8 nucleotides align to TRBD1. CDR3 length equals 13 residues. The germline V gene encodes CDR1 SQVTM and CDR2 ANQGSEA. Trimming cost V 7 bases and J 0 bases; bases outside gene matches: 5. The CDR3 protein is CSARTGYSYEQYF. The CDR3 DNA sequence: TGCAGCGCCCGGACAGGGTACTCCTACGAGCAGTACTTC.

This clone was counted between two and nine times. This chain connects TRBV7-9 to TRBJ2-7, with D possibly TRBD2 on 5 matching bases. Trimming took off 4 bases at V and 8 bases at J, with 12 bases between the two ends. The CDR3 has 12 residues. The germline V gene encodes CDR1 SEHNR and CDR2 FQNEAQ (reference sequence). The CDR3: CASSSDGGQQYF. For the CDR3, the DNA is TGTGCCAGCAGCTCGGACGGAGGCCAGCAGTACTTC.

The chain carries TRBV15 and TRBJ1-6; 9 bases agree with TRBD1. CDR1 and CDR2 from the germline V gene are LNHNV and YYDKDF (reference sequence). The CDR3 has 14 amino acids. After removal of 4 bases from V and 9 bases from J, the junction contained 4 bases not matched to a gene. CDR3 residues: CATSKGQGTSPLHF. CDR3 nucleotide sequence: TGTGCCACCAGCAAAGGACAGGGGACTTCACCCCTCCACTTT.

The CDR3 is CASSLSPLAVNEQYF. CDR3 nucleotide sequence: TGCGCCAGCAGCTTGTCCCCACTAGCGGTAAACGAGCAGTACTTC. The genes are TRBV5-1 and TRBJ2-7, with TRBD2 matching 8 bases. V shed 1 base, J shed 5 bases, and the junction held 8 bases outside the gene matches. The V gene's germline CDR1 is SGHRS and CDR2 YFSETQ. There are 15 residues in the CDR3.

The V gene is TRBV4-1, the J gene TRBJ2-1, with a possible D match to TRBD2 (5 bases). The germline V and J ends were trimmed by 0 bases and 3 bases, with 9 bases remaining between them. This CDR3 has 15 amino acids. Germline CDR1 MGHRA, CDR2 YSYEKL. The CDR3 DNA is TGCGCCAGCAGCCAAGATCCGGGAAACTACAATGAGCAGTTCTTC. This gives the protein CASSQDPGNYNEQFF.

The V gene is TRBV6-5, the J gene TRBJ1-4, with 9 bases identical to TRBD1. This CDR3 is 14 amino acids long. CDR1 is MNHEY, CDR2 SVGAGI, per germline. V shed 6 bases, J shed 5 bases, and the junction held 4 bases outside the gene matches. The CDR3 region is CASRRTGENEKLFF. The CDR3 DNA follows: TGTGCCAGCAGAAGGACAGGGGAAAATGAAAAACTGTTTTTT.

The chain recombines TRBV6-5 with TRBJ2-2; D possibly corresponds to TRBD1 (5 bases). The CDR3 is 15 amino acids. Per the germline V gene, CDR1 is MNHEY and CDR2 is SVGAGI. V lost 11 bases and J lost 2, with 18 bases in between. This chain's CDR3 is CAGNTGHSNTGELFF. In nucleotides, the CDR3 is TGTGCCGGCAACACAGGACACTCAAACACCGGGGAGCTGTTTTTT.

A note on this clone: Other nucleotide sequences from this sample produce the same CDR3. Here the CDR3 DNA reads TGTGCCAGCAGTCAGGGGACTGAAGCTTTCTTT. The encoded protein is CASSQGTEAFF. The chain couples TRBV12-3 or TRBV12-4 to TRBJ1-1; D might be TRBD1 (6 bases). This CDR3 spans 11 amino acids. V gave up 5 bases and J gave up 5 bases, with 6 bases separating them.

The rearrangement links TRBV27 to TRBJ2-6, with a tentative D call TRBD1 (5 bases). The V end was cut by 3 bases, the J end by 0 bases, with 15 bases between. The CDR3 consists of 18 residues. The germline V gene has CDR1 MNHEY and CDR2 SMNVEV (reference sequence). As DNA, the CDR3 is TGTGCCAGCAGTTTTCTCGACAGATTTAGCTCTGGGGCCAACGTCCTGACTTTC. Translated: CASSFLDRFSSGANVLTF.

The CDR3 DNA reads as TGTGCCAGCAGCCCCTATCGGACAGGGCCTTTCGGGACCCAGTACTTC. Translating it yields CASSPYRTGPFGTQYF. The chain employs TRBV11-2 and TRBJ2-5; 8 nucleotides align to TRBD1. The germline gives CDR1 SGHAT, CDR2 FQNNGV. Germline trimming cut 5 bases from V and 7 bases from J; bases unmatched to any gene: 15. This CDR3 is built from 16 residues.

The gene calls are TRBV24-1 and TRBJ1-1; D unclear. V lost 5 bases, J lost 1 base, and 10 bases lay in between. CDR1 KGHDR and CDR2 SFDVKD come from the germline V gene. CDR3 size: 14 residues. This CDR3 is CATSAVGRNTEAFF. In DNA, the CDR3 is TGTGCCACCAGTGCGGTTGGGAGGAACACTGAAGCTTTCTTT.

The J gene is TRBJ2-2, the V gene TRBV4-3, with D perhaps matching TRBD1 (6 bases). Trimming shortened V by 3 bases and J by 8 bases, and 19 bases separated the two germline ends. The germline CDR1 and CDR2 sequences are LGHNA and YSLEER. The CDR3 spans 16 residues. CDR3 DNA sequence: TGCGCCAGCAGCCAGGGTGACAGGCCCCCCGGAGGGGAGCTGTTTTTT. This translates into CASSQGDRPPGGELFF.

This clone was counted a single time. J is TRBJ1-2 and V is TRBV29-1; 9 bases are a match to TRBD1. Germline V gene lookup returns CDR1 SQVTM and CDR2 ANQGSEA. V lost 7 bases to trimming and J lost 5 bases; unmatched junction nucleotides: 14. The CDR3 loop spans 15 amino acids. The CDR3 protein is CSAGGQGRTGYGYTF. CDR3 DNA: TGCAGCGCTGGGGGACAGGGCAGAACCGGTTATGGCTACACCTTC. Looking up the rest from reference TRBV29-1 and TRBJ1-2 gives the full variable domain: SAVISQKPSRDICQRGTSLTIQCQVDSQVTMMFWYRQQPGQSLTLIATANQGSEATYESGFVIDKFPISRPNLTFSTLTVSNMSPEDSSIYLCSAGGQGRTGYGYTFGSGTRLTVV.

CDR3 region: CASSTPDSRYGYTF. In nucleotides, the CDR3 is TGTGCCAGCAGCACCCCCGACAGCCGCTATGGCTACACCTTC. V usage is TRBV7-2 and J usage is TRBJ1-2; possible D gene TRBD1, 5 bases. CDR1 is SGHTA, CDR2 FQGNSA, per germline. The CDR3 sequence is 14 residues long. The V end was cut by 5 bases, the J end by 4 bases, with 14 bases between.

The rearrangement joins TRBV28 to TRBJ2-5; 9 bases are shared with TRBD1. V lost 5 bases, J lost 4 bases, and 11 bases stayed unmatched. Germline lookup yields CDR1 MDHEN and CDR2 SYDVKM. The CDR3 consists of 16 residues. CDR3 amino acids: CASSPGGQGPAETQYF. The CDR3 nucleotides read TGTGCCAGCAGTCCCGGGGGACAGGGTCCGGCAGAGACCCAGTACTTC.

This clone was seen once. This chain connects TRBV27 to TRBJ1-1; D may be TRBD1 (6 bases). Trimming took off 11 bases at V and 1 base at J, with 14 bases between the two ends. Germline-derived CDR1 and CDR2 are MNHEY and SMNVEV (reference sequence). The CDR3 spans 13 residues. CDR3 DNA sequence: TGTGCCGCAGCTACAGGGTGGAACACTGAAGCTTTCTTT. Amino acid sequence: CAAATGWNTEAFF.

V and J are TRBV27 and TRBJ2-5; 8 bases fit TRBD1. Germline lookup yields CDR1 MNHEY and CDR2 SMNVEV (reference sequence). The CDR3 has 14 amino acids. Trimming at V came to 2 bases and at J to 5 bases, leaving 4 bases not matched to a gene. Written as DNA, the CDR3 is TGTGCCAGCAGTTTACAGGGGGCTGGGGAGACCCAGTACTTC. It is translated as CASSLQGAGETQYF.

The table lists this clone with a few counts. This rearrangement joins TRBV19 to TRBJ1-5, with 9 bases fitting TRBD1. This CDR3 is built from 14 residues. Germline trimming cut 5 bases from V and 6 bases from J; bases unmatched to any gene: 5. Germline assignment: CDR1 LNHDA and CDR2 SQIVND (reference sequence). In DNA, the CDR3 is TGTGCCAGTAGTGTTCGGGACAGGGCTCAGCCCCAGCATTTT. It encodes CASSVRDRAQPQHF.

Written as DNA, the CDR3 is TGTGCCAGCGGGGGGTATGGTCTTAGCTATGGCTACACCTTC. Translated, it gives CASGGYGLSYGYTF. This chain links TRBV27 with TRBJ1-2; D possibly corresponds to TRBD1 (5 bases). Germline-derived CDR1 and CDR2 are MNHEY and SMNVEV (reference sequence). The ends were cut back, 8 bases at V and 4 bases at J, with 17 bases in the middle. The CDR3 is made up of 14 amino acids.

This clone came up once. J is TRBJ2-5 and V is TRBV18; no definite D call. The V gene lost 1 base and the J gene lost 5 bases, with 5 bases spanning the gap. CDR1 and CDR2 from the germline V gene are KGHSH and LQKENI. The CDR3 loop spans 12 amino acids. CDR3 protein: CASSPLPETQYF. The CDR3 DNA reads TGTGCCAGCTCACCACTTCCGGAGACCCAGTACTTC.

This chain connects TRBV7-8 to TRBJ1-4; 8 nucleotides line up with TRBD1. CDR1 and CDR2 (germline): SGHVS, FQNEAQ. CDR3 size: 15 residues. The V gene end was trimmed by 1 base and the J gene end by 7 bases; junction bases not matched to a gene: 5. CDR3 region: CASSLGTGIREKLFF. The CDR3 DNA follows: TGTGCCAGCAGCTTAGGGACAGGGATCCGTGAAAAACTGTTTTTT. Full variable domain (rest looked up from reference TRBV7-8 and TRBJ1-4): GAGVSQSPRYKVAKRGQDVALRCDPISGHVSLFWYQQALGQGPEFLTYFQNEAQLDKSGLPSDRFFAERPEGSVSTLKIQRTQQEDSAVYLCASSLGTGIREKLFFGSGTQLSVL.

This chain connects TRBV5-6 to TRBJ1-1; 7 bases fit TRBD1. Germline CDR1 reads SGHDT; CDR2 reads YYEEEE. This CDR3 comprises 15 residues. After removal of 2 bases from V and 7 bases from J, the junction contained 11 bases not matched to a gene. The CDR3 loop reads CASSFLEGDSYEAFF. The CDR3 coding sequence is TGTGCCAGCAGCTTCCTCGAAGGGGACAGTTATGAAGCTTTCTTT.